The 5 T cell receptor beta chains given below trace back to one sample, sequenced in a study of blood T cells in healthy people across ages. It was with a sample-barcoded 5' primer and a J-beta primer mix that a second PCR of roughly 7 to 12 cycles was run. MiXCR, applied by TCRdb to the 5' RACE reads, yields one record per CDR3 protein. The data show approximately 800,000 distinct CDR3 sequences, approximately 25% seen once. The sample also formed part of further work on T cells of mothers and their children.

Specimen: blood. The source is a boy younger than 18 in good health.

J is TRBJ2-7 and V is TRBV11-2, with D hard to call. This CDR3 is built from 15 residues. Germline lookup yields CDR1 SGHAT and CDR2 FQNNGV. V lost 4 bases, J lost 1 base, and 14 bases lay in between. This CDR3 is CASSSSLTSSYEQYF. DNA of the CDR3: TGTGCCAGCAGCTCCTCCCTGACATCTTCCTACGAGCAGTACTTC.

This clonotype was seen a handful of times. V is TRBV20-1 and J is TRBJ2-3; maybe TRBD2 (5 bases). V was trimmed by 3 bases and J by 5 bases, leaving 9 bases between them. This CDR3 contains 12 residues. Germline CDR1 reads DFQATT; CDR2 reads SNEGSKA (reference sequence). The CDR3 nucleotides read TGCAGTGCTAGGGTAGGAGGAGATACGCAGTATTTT. It specifies CSARVGGDTQYF.

This clonotype has a handful of counts. The chain carries TRBV27 and TRBJ2-7; D not resolved. Germline values: CDR1 MNHEY, CDR2 SMNVEV (reference sequence). CDR3 size: 14 residues. V shed 3 bases and J shed 1 base, with 10 bases lying between them. The CDR3 reads CASSFSTNSYEQYF. The DNA for the CDR3 is TGTGCCAGCAGTTTTTCTACGAATTCCTACGAGCAGTACTTC.

This clonotype was counted between two and nine times. This chain joins TRBV5-1 and TRBJ2-3, with D possibly TRBD2 on 6 matching bases. Germline CDR1 SGHRS, CDR2 YFSETQ. V was cut by 4 bases and J by 1 base, with 19 bases left in between. The CDR3 is 17 amino acids. CDR3 protein: CASSPGRGEMGTDTQYF. As DNA, the CDR3 is TGCGCCAGCAGCCCCGGGAGAGGGGAAATGGGCACAGATACGCAGTATTTT.

This clonotype was observed a few times. The J gene is TRBJ1-2, the V gene TRBV7-9, with 8 bases identical to TRBD1. The V and J ends lost 5 bases and 4 bases, in that order; junction bases with no gene match: 6. Germline lookup yields CDR1 SEHNR and CDR2 FQNEAQ (reference sequence). The CDR3 contains 14 residues. The chain's CDR3 is CASSRGQGLYGYTF. DNA of the CDR3: TGTGCCAGCAGCCGCGGACAGGGCCTCTATGGCTACACCTTC.